This T cell receptor beta chain originates from a study of T cells expressing NK-cell markers. TCRdb re-called the 5' RACE reads and shows each CDR3 protein once, DNA omitted. The sample features some 460,000 distinct CDR3 sequences, with roughly 1.4% in its top ten. This CDR3 spans 14 amino acids. The specimen was blood T cells: a sorted CD56 or NKG2C T cell subset, CD4+ or CD8+ T cells, or bulk PBMC T cells (not recorded which). The origin of this receptor is a woman aged 50 to 60 in good health. This sequence joins TRBV12-3 or TRBV12-4 and TRBJ2-1; TCRdb outputs TRBD2, but without DNA this stays unchecked. The CDR3 protein is CASNRGGSYNEQFF.